This T cell receptor beta chain was profiled in a study of blood T cell repertoires in COVID-19. About the study: Acute-phase and convalescent COVID-19 samples originated in the United States, Italy and Spain.

This CDR3 spans 11 amino acids. Trimming cost V 8 bases and J 7 bases, with 9 bases left between them. Germline V gene sequence: CDR1 SEHNR, CDR2 FQNEAQ (reference sequence). This clone has at least ten counts. Authors' data handling: Reference gene primer amplification gave nucleated cell count estimates. The table came from immunoSEQ multiplex PCR; TCRdb's copy has only in-frame clones and leaves some out. Clone size and V and J calls were adopted from that table, with D and trimming inferred from the DNA. Of roughly 500,000 clones listed, 85% to 90% were seen once; the top ten hold around 1.9%. This clonotype was sampled from a woman in her forties who had recovered from COVID-19. The V and J genes are TRBV7-9 and TRBJ2-1; D remains unclear. Input material: PBMCs or T cells enriched from blood (not recorded which). In DNA form, the CDR3 reads TGTGCCAGCTCCCTAAGTAATGAGCAGTTCTTC. Its protein product is CASSLSNEQFF.